This entry lists 6 T cell receptor beta chains sequenced from one sample in a study of blood T cell repertoires in COVID-19. The assay was immunoSEQ multiplex PCR, and TCRdb's table has in-frame clones only and misses some. The table has 270,000 or so clones, over 75% seen once. Specimen: peripheral blood. The receptors here all came from a human donor in a cohort sampled during active COVID-19.

The chain combines TRBV6-5 with TRBJ1-3; TRBD1 is a possible D gene (5 bases). This CDR3 contains 15 residues. Germline CDR1 MNHEY, CDR2 SVGAGI. Trimming stripped 0 bases from V and 4 bases from J, with 10 bases between. CDR3 in amino acids: CASSYSGQQGNTIYF. CDR3 nucleotides: TGTGCCAGCAGTTACTCGGGGCAGCAGGGAAACACCATATATTTT.

This chain's CDR3 is CASSEGHVQKPQHF. CDR3 DNA: TGTGCCAGCAGTGAAGGACACGTACAAAAGCCCCAGCATTTT. The gene calls are TRBV6-1 and TRBJ1-5; D remains unclear. V lost 1 base to trimming and J lost 8 bases, with 12 bases between them. The CDR3 is made up of 14 amino acids. The germline CDR1 and CDR2 sequences are MNHNS and SASEGT.

The chain employs TRBV19 and TRBJ1-1; D is uncertain. Germline values: CDR1 LNHDA, CDR2 SQIVND (reference sequence). Trimming took off 4 bases at V and 10 bases at J, with 10 bases between the two ends. The CDR3 extends over 11 amino acids. CDR3 sequence (DNA): TGTGCCAGTAGTACGGGCCGGGGAGCTTTCTTT. Protein product: CASSTGRGAFF.

The chain couples TRBV7-8 to TRBJ2-5, with D possibly matching TRBD1 (6 bases). V shed 10 bases and J shed 0 bases, with 15 bases lying between them. The CDR3 has 14 amino acids. Germline assignment: CDR1 SGHVS and CDR2 FQNEAQ. CDR3 DNA: TGTGCCACCGGAAACAGGGAGTACCAAGAGACCCAGTACTTC. Its protein product is CATGNREYQETQYF. The variable domain in full, with the rest retrieved from reference TRBV7-8 and TRBJ2-5, is GAGVSQSPRYKVAKRGQDVALRCDPISGHVSLFWYQQALGQGPEFLTYFQNEAQLDKSGLPSDRFFAERPEGSVSTLKIQRTQQEDSAVYLCATGNREYQETQYFGPGTRLLVL.

The chain couples TRBV21-1 to TRBJ1-3; the DNA was not used to check the table's D call, TRBD1. TRBV21-1 is a known pseudogene. This CDR3 has 17 amino acids. As DNA, the CDR3 is TGTGCCAGCAGCAAAGACCCCGACAGGGTAGGCGGAAACACCATATATTTT. As protein: CASSKDPDRVGGNTIYF.

The chain has TRBV4-3 and TRBJ2-2; 8 bases align to TRBD1. Germline V CDR1 and CDR2: LGHNA, YSLEER. V lost 5 bases and J lost 3; bases outside the gene matches: 11. The CDR3 contains 17 residues. The DNA for the CDR3 is TGCGCCAGCAGCTACACCTCCGGGACAGGAGACACCGGGGAGCTGTTTTTT. Translated: CASSYTSGTGDTGELFF.